Given below is one T cell receptor beta chain in context. This entry is derived from a study of control samples from healthy donors and cancer patients. Trimming at V came to 4 bases and at J to 6 bases, leaving 4 bases not matched to a gene. The CDR3 sequence is 13 residues long. Germline CDR1 reads SGHTA; CDR2 reads FQGNSA. TCRdb keeps only in-frame clones here, not all; method: immunoSEQ multiplex PCR. The sample holds 150,000 to 200,000 clones, just over 90% seen once. The gene calls are TRBV7-2 and TRBJ2-5; 8 bases fit TRBD1. Specimen: blood. This receptor was identified in a man aged 25 to 45 in good health. In DNA, the CDR3 is TGTGCCAGCAGCTCCGACAGGGGCCAGACCCAGTACTTC. It encodes CASSSDRGQTQYF.